Following are 11 T cell receptor beta chains from one sample sequenced in a study of CD8 T cells in ankylosing spondylitis. TCRdb passed the 5' RACE reads through MiXCR, listing each CDR3 protein once. Of under 250,000 distinct CDR3 sequences in the sample, 32% are singletons; the top ten hold 3.5% to 4.5%. Sequencing was carried out using blood, either unsorted or a sorted T cell fraction (not recorded which). The receptors derive from a male donor with ankylosing spondylitis or in good health (not recorded which).

This chain uses TRBV29-1 with TRBJ2-5; 8 nucleotides align to TRBD1. V trimming: 4 bases; J trimming: 5 bases; junction bases outside the gene matches: 3. Germline V gene lookup returns CDR1 SQVTM and CDR2 ANQGSEA. The CDR3 sequence is 12 residues long. The CDR3 DNA reads as TGCAGCGTTGTGTCAGGGGGCGAGACCCAGTACTTC. This gives the protein CSVVSGGETQYF.

The V gene is TRBV4-2, the J gene TRBJ1-6, with D possibly TRBD1 on 6 matching bases. V lost 2 bases and J 7 bases, leaving 9 bases between the germline ends. The CDR3 is 14 residues long. CDR1 and CDR2 (germline): LGHNA, YNFKEQ. CDR3 loop: CASSQYQGNSPLHF. The CDR3 nucleotides are TGTGCCAGCAGCCAATATCAGGGGAATTCACCCCTCCACTTT.

This clonotype was recorded once. The V and J genes are TRBV10-3 and TRBJ2-3, with no clear D. V lost 1 base, J lost 3 bases, and 14 bases lay in between. The germline V gene encodes CDR1 ENHRY and CDR2 SYGVKD. The CDR3 runs to 16 residues. The CDR3 DNA reads TGTGCCATCAGTGAGTACCGGCAGTCCGGTACAGATACGCAGTATTTT. Translation gives CAISEYRQSGTDTQYF.

The CDR3, as DNA: TGCGCCAGCAGCTTGGGACTAGCGGGGGGGCAGGAGCAGTTCTTC. Translation: CASSLGLAGGQEQFF. The V call is TRBV5-1, the J call TRBJ2-1; 14 bases align to TRBD2. Per germline, CDR1 SGHRS and CDR2 YFSETQ. Trimming cost V 0 bases and J 10 bases; bases outside gene matches: 3. The CDR3 length is 15 residues.

V usage is TRBV29-1 and J usage is TRBJ2-7; 8 nucleotides agree with TRBD1. The germline V gene has CDR1 SQVTM and CDR2 ANQGSEA. The CDR3 contains 13 residues. The trim removed 6 bases at V and 3 bases at J, leaving 7 bases unmatched. CDR3 residues: CSVVDRGSYEQYF. The CDR3 nucleotides read TGCAGCGTCGTAGACAGGGGCAGCTACGAGCAGTACTTC.

CDR3 region: CASSLYSQGGNIQYF. The CDR3 bases are TGTGCCAGCAGTTTATATAGCCAGGGTGGAAACATTCAGTACTTC. V usage is TRBV12-3 or TRBV12-4 and J usage is TRBJ2-4, with D possibly matching TRBD1 (5 bases). The CDR3 runs to 15 residues. V lost 2 bases and J lost 6, with 14 bases in between.

The sample holds a few counts of this clonotype. The genes are TRBV11-2 and TRBJ2-7, with TRBD1 identical over 7 bases. The CDR3 runs to 14 residues. In germline, CDR1 is SGHAT, CDR2 FQNNGV. With 4 bases clipped from V and 3 bases from J, the junction kept 6 bases outside the gene matches. Here the CDR3 DNA reads TGTGCCAGCAGCTCACTCAGGGGGATCTACGAGCAGTACTTC. It is translated as CASSSLRGIYEQYF.

This clonotype showed up many times. The rearrangement uses TRBV29-1 and TRBJ2-3; D is undetermined. The CDR3 runs to 14 residues. Germline CDR1 reads SQVTM; CDR2 reads ANQGSEA. The ends were cut back, 7 bases at V and 1 base at J, with 15 bases in the middle. CDR3 sequence (DNA): TGCAGCGCCCGGCGTGGGGTGGGCACAGATACGCAGTATTTT. This gives the protein CSARRGVGTDTQYF.

This clonotype showed up just a few times. The chain carries TRBV20-1 and TRBJ2-7; D remains ambiguous. Trimming shortened V by 3 bases and J by 2 bases, and 8 bases separated the two germline ends. This CDR3 spans 12 amino acids. Germline V gene sequence: CDR1 DFQATT, CDR2 SNEGSKA (reference sequence). The CDR3 region has the DNA TGCAGTGCTAGCGCCGGGCCCTACGAGCAGTACTTC. Its translation is CSASAGPYEQYF.

This clonotype appeared many times. V is TRBV6-4 and J is TRBJ2-1; weak D call: TRBD1 (6 bases). The CDR3 sequence is 13 residues long. The V end was cut by 6 bases, the J end by 12 bases, with 18 bases between. The germline CDR1 and CDR2 sequences are MRHNA and SNTAGT. For the CDR3, the DNA is TGTGCCAGCAGATTAAACACAGGGCTGGGGCAGTTCTTC. The encoded protein is CASRLNTGLGQFF.

The chain has TRBV11-2 and TRBJ1-4, with D perhaps TRBD1 (5 bases). From germline, CDR1 is SGHAT and CDR2 FQNNGV. V was clipped by 5 bases and J by 10 bases, with 20 bases between them. The CDR3 sequence is 15 residues long. CDR3 DNA: TGTGCCAGCAGCGAGGACCTTGGGACGTCTGGAAAACTGTTTTTT. Amino acid sequence: CASSEDLGTSGKLFF.